This T cell receptor beta chain was observed in a study of blood T cell repertoires in COVID-19. Turning to the study itself: Nucleic acid was either cDNA or gDNA, and it came from T cells, B-cell-depleted T cells, or PBMCs.

V lost 1 base, J lost 10 bases, and 5 bases stayed unmatched. The germline V gene has CDR1 LGHDT and CDR2 YNNKEL (reference sequence). This CDR3 has 14 residues. Original methodology: How many nucleated cells were present was estimated from reference gene primer amplification. Produced via immunoSEQ multiplex PCR; TCRdb's table is partial and in-frame only. V and J calls plus clone size are reproduced from that table; the DNA served to infer D and trimming. The sample comprises some 230,000 clones, about 88% of which are singletons, and about 0.91% rests with the top ten. The chain uses TRBV3-1 (or the pseudogene TRBV3-2) and TRBJ1-1, with TRBD1 matching over 11 bases. The clonotype originates from a man aged 40-49 years with acute or convalescent COVID-19. What was sequenced was peripheral blood. The CDR3: CASSQGGTGGVAFF. The CDR3 DNA sequence: TGTGCCAGCAGCCAAGGGGGGACAGGGGGTGTAGCTTTCTTT.